Listed below are T cell receptor beta chains from one sample, sequenced in a study of blood T cell repertoires in COVID-19. This table comes from immunoSEQ multiplex PCR, and its TCRdb copy is limited to in-frame clones, with some not included. The sample records around 320,000 clones, approximately 90% being singletons. Sequenced input: peripheral blood. The receptors come from a man between 18 and 35 years old with active or convalescent COVID-19. Both conserved end residues are part of each CDR3. Fields, in order: clone size, V gene, D gene, J gene, CDR3 length, CDR3 protein, CDR3 DNA. The D gene is left open where the match is weak. Rows give clone size only sometimes, using once, few, many, or a class for an expanded clone.

.	TRBV5-5	.	TRBJ1-5	16	CASSLSDGGGNQPQHF	TGTGCCAGCAGCTTGAGCGACGGTGGAGGCAATCAGCCCCAGCATTTT
.	TRBV6-5	.	TRBJ1-2	12	CASSTDFYGYTF	TGTGCCAGCAGTACGGACTTTTATGGCTACACCTTC
.	TRBV27	.	TRBJ2-7	12	CASSGNLAEQYF	TGTGCCAGCAGTGGAAATCTAGCCGAGCAGTACTTC
.	TRBV7-9	.	TRBJ2-5	15	CASSRTSEGQETQYF	TGTGCCAGCAGCCGGACTTCCGAGGGACAAGAGACCCAGTACTTC
.	TRBV18	.	TRBJ2-7	13	CASSPGSPGEQYF	TGTGCCAGCTCACCCGGCAGCCCAGGCGAGCAGTACTTC
.	TRBV7-8	.	TRBJ1-3	16	CASSSTSPSSGNTIYF	TGTGCCAGCAGCTCAACGAGTCCTTCCTCTGGAAACACCATATATTTT
.	TRBV19	TRBD1	TRBJ1-2	14	CASTLDRGVNGYTF	TGTGCCAGTACCCTAGACAGGGGAGTGAATGGCTACACCTTC
.	TRBV27	.	TRBJ1-5	14	CASREQGTGQPQHF	TGTGCCAGCAGAGAGCAGGGAACGGGTCAGCCCCAGCATTTT
.	TRBV20-1	.	TRBJ2-5	11	CSAGDQETQYF	TGCAGTGCAGGGGACCAAGAGACCCAGTACTTC
.	TRBV4-1	TRBD1	TRBJ2-1	16	CASSQVMDRVNNEQFF	TGCGCCAGCAGCCAAGTAATGGACAGGGTTAACAATGAGCAGTTCTTC
.	TRBV5-4	TRBD2	TRBJ2-7	15	CASSLRTSGSYEQYF	TGTGCCAGCAGCTTAAGGACTAGCGGTTCCTACGAGCAGTACTTC
.	TRBV24-1	TRBD2	TRBJ2-3	14	CATSDYAGADTQYF	TGTGCCACCAGTGATTATGCGGGAGCAGATACGCAGTATTTT
.	TRBV27	TRBD1	TRBJ2-7	16	CASSLIQGAKGYEQYF	TGTGCCAGCAGTTTGATCCAGGGGGCAAAGGGCTACGAGCAGTACTTC
.	TRBV28	.	TRBJ1-1	15	CASSYLRDLNTEAFF	TGTGCCAGCAGTTACCTGAGGGACTTGAACACTGAAGCTTTCTTT
.	TRBV28	.	TRBJ2-7	13	CASSSYKSYEQYF	TGTGCCAGCAGTTCGTACAAATCCTACGAGCAGTACTTC
.	TRBV7-6	TRBD1	TRBJ1-4	15	CASSAGTATNEKLFF	TGTGCCAGCAGCGCTGGGACAGCAACTAATGAAAAACTGTTTTTT
.	TRBV3-1/TRBV3-2	.	TRBJ2-2	16	CASSQWRPPITGELFF	TGTGCCAGCAGCCAATGGCGGCCTCCCATCACCGGGGAGCTGTTTTTT
.	TRBV11-2	TRBD2	TRBJ2-3	16	CASSLLAGSSTDTQYF	TGTGCCAGCAGCCTCCTAGCGGGTTCTAGCACAGATACGCAGTATTTT
.	TRBV4-1	TRBD2	TRBJ2-5	15	CASSQGITSVETQYF	TGCGCCAGCAGCCAAGGGATCACTAGCGTAGAGACCCAGTACTTC
.	TRBV7-2	TRBD2	TRBJ2-7	16	CASSLGLAVNSYEQYF	TGTGCCAGCAGCTTAGGTCTAGCGGTAAACTCCTACGAGCAGTACTTC
.	TRBV7-6	TRBD1	TRBJ2-5	15	CASSSAGTAQETQYF	TGTGCCAGCAGCTCGGCTGGGACAGCCCAAGAGACCCAGTACTTC
few	TRBV3-1/TRBV3-2	TRBD1	TRBJ1-5	16	CASSPGTGGAGQPQHF	TGTGCCAGCAGCCCCGGGACAGGGGGCGCGGGTCAGCCCCAGCATTTT
.	TRBV29-1	.	TRBJ1-2	15	CSVEDPQTGHYGYTF	TGCAGCGTTGAAGATCCCCAGACAGGACACTATGGCTACACCTTC
.	TRBV5-1	TRBD1	TRBJ1-6	13	CASSRDRESPLHF	TGCGCCAGCAGCCGGGACAGGGAATCACCCCTCCACTTT
.	TRBV5-1	.	TRBJ1-6	15	CASSLEGGSRAPLHF	TGCGCCAGCAGCTTGGAAGGGGGATCTAGGGCACCCCTCCACTTT
.	TRBV19	TRBD2	TRBJ2-5	16	CASSPGAKREVETQYF	TGTGCCAGTAGTCCGGGGGCTAAGCGGGAGGTGGAGACCCAGTACTTC
.	TRBV5-1	.	TRBJ2-5	13	CASSLQVDGTQYF	TGCGCCAGCAGCTTGCAGGTTGATGGGACCCAGTACTTC